This is a list of T cell receptor beta chains from one sample in a study of patients and donors after allogeneic stem cell transplantation. TCRdb re-derived calls from the RT-PCR reads in MiXCR, one entry per CDR3 protein. The sample shows about a million distinct CDR3 sequences, about a sixth of them seen only once. The sequenced sample was blood, either unsorted or a sorted T cell fraction (not recorded which). The receptors were sampled from a human donor who was either an allogeneic HSCT recipient or a stem cell or donor lymphocyte infusion donor (not recorded which). It is not recorded whose cells these are; they may come from a transplant donor. Both conserved end residues are part of each CDR3. Fields, in order: J gene, clone size, V gene, D gene, CDR3 DNA, CDR3 protein. A D gene is named only where the DNA matches it firmly. Not every row has a clone size; where given, it reads once, few, many or a size class.

TRBJ2-1 | few | TRBV20-1 | TRBD2 | TGCAGTCCGGGCGTGGGGGGGGAGTACAATGAGCAGTTCTTC | CSPGVGGEYNEQFF
TRBJ2-1 | few | TRBV24-1 | . | TGTGCCACCAGTGATTTGCGCAGGGGATATGAGCAGTTCTTC | CATSDLRRGYEQFF
TRBJ1-3 | . | TRBV20-1 | . | TGCAGTGCTACGGAGAGGCGACGAAACACCATATATTTT | CSATERRRNTIYF
TRBJ2-6 | . | TRBV27 | . | TGTGCCAGCAGTTTTCAAGGGCCCTCTGGGGCCAACGTCCTGACTTTC | CASSFQGPSGANVLTF
TRBJ2-7 | . | TRBV4-2 | . | TGTGCCAGCAGCCAGGCGGACCACAACTACGAGCAGTACTTC | CASSQADHNYEQYF
TRBJ2-7 | . | TRBV3-1 | . | TGTGCCAGCAGCCGACTCTCCGCCTCAATTTCGGGGGAGCAGTACTTC | CASSRLSASISGEQYF
TRBJ2-3 | few | TRBV12-3/TRBV12-4 | . | TGTGCCAGCAGTCCCCTGGGGAGCGGACCCAGGTTCACAGATACGCAGTATTTT | CASSPLGSGPRFTDTQYF
TRBJ2-1 | . | TRBV14 | . | TGTGCCAGCAGCCATTTGCAGGACCGCTCCTACAATGAGCAGTTCTTC | CASSHLQDRSYNEQFF
TRBJ1-6 | many | TRBV7-6 | . | TGTGCCAGCAGCTTAGGTTCTCGCACAGGGATCGGTTCACCCCTCCACTTT | CASSLGSRTGIGSPLHF
TRBJ1-1 | . | TRBV21-1 | . | TGTGCCAGCAGCCTCCCGCCCATCAGGGACACTGAAGCTTTCTTT | CASSLPPIRDTEAFF
TRBJ2-7 | . | TRBV5-1 | . | TGCGCCAGCAGCCTATCCGTTCCGCCCTACGAGCAGTACTTC | CASSLSVPPYEQYF
TRBJ2-7 | . | TRBV29-1 | . | TGCAGCGTTGTTGGGACAACCTACGAGCAGTACTTC | CSVVGTTYEQYF
TRBJ1-1 | . | TRBV4-1 | TRBD1 | TGCGCCAGCAGCCCCGGACAGGGGGCGTATTTGGACACTGAAGCTTTCTTT | CASSPGQGAYLDTEAFF
TRBJ2-7 | few | TRBV7-3 | TRBD2 | TGTGCCAGCAGCTTAGGGCCGCAGACTAGCGGGACACAGTACTTC | CASSLGPQTSGTQYF
TRBJ2-5 | many | TRBV5-6 | TRBD1 | TGTGCCAGCAGCTGGGACAGACAAGAGACCCAGTACTTC | CASSWDRQETQYF
TRBJ1-2 | . | TRBV24-1 | . | TGTGCCACCAGTGAGGCTGGACAGATCTATGGCTACACCTTC | CATSEAGQIYGYTF
TRBJ2-7 | . | TRBV4-1 | . | TGCGCCAGCAGCCAAGGGAGGGGAGATGGCTACGAGCAGTACTTC | CASSQGRGDGYEQYF
TRBJ2-2 | . | TRBV12-3/TRBV12-4 | TRBD2 | TGTGCCAGCAGTTCTCCGGGACTAGCGGGAGTTTTCTACACCGGGGAGCTGTTTTTT | CASSSPGLAGVFYTGELFF
TRBJ2-7 | once | TRBV6-1 | TRBD1 | TGTGCCAGCAGTGGAGGACAGGGTATCCACGAGCAGTACTTC | CASSGGQGIHEQYF
TRBJ2-1 | . | TRBV3-1 | . | TGTGCCAGCAGCCAGGCTAGTGGTGAGCAGTTCTTC | CASSQASGEQFF
TRBJ2-6 | few | TRBV7-9 | . | TGTGCCAGCAGCTCACGACTTAGCCCGATTGGGGCCAACGTCCTGACTTTC | CASSSRLSPIGANVLTF
TRBJ1-6 | . | TRBV20-1 | TRBD1 | TGCAGTGCTAACGAACAGGGGATGAGTTCACCCCTCCACTTT | CSANEQGMSSPLHF
TRBJ2-1 | . | TRBV4-1 | TRBD2 | TGCGCCAGCAGCCAAGTCTTTCAAGCGGGGGGGCCCTTAAACAATTACAATGAGCAGTTCTTC | CASSQVFQAGGPLNNYNEQFF
TRBJ2-5 | few | TRBV24-1 | . | TGTGCCACCAGTGATTCCTATATGGGAGAGACCCAGTACTTC | CATSDSYMGETQYF
TRBJ2-3 | few | TRBV4-1 | . | TGCGCCAGCAGCCAAGGGGGCGCGGGCATATTGGATACGCAGTATTTT | CASSQGGAGILDTQYF
TRBJ2-1 | few | TRBV27 | . | TGTGCCAGCAGTGCACACGGTCTTGGACAGATCTACAATGAGCAGTTCTTC | CASSAHGLGQIYNEQFF
TRBJ2-7 | . | TRBV4-3 | . | TGCGCCAGCAGCCAAGTCACAGGGCCCTGGGAGCAGTACTTC | CASSQVTGPWEQYF
TRBJ2-4 | . | TRBV20-1 | . | TGCAGTGCTAGGCCAGACATTCAGTACTTC | CSARPDIQYF
TRBJ2-3 | few | TRBV12-3/TRBV12-4 | . | TGTGCCAGCAGTTTCAAACGTGCCACGGGCGGAGATACGCAGTATTTT | CASSFKRATGGDTQYF
TRBJ2-7 | few | TRBV20-1 | TRBD1 | TGCAGTGCTAGAGTCAGGGGGCTCTACGAGCAGTACTTC | CSARVRGLYEQYF
TRBJ2-1 | . | TRBV2 | . | TGTGCCAGCACCCCGACAGGAGGCTCCTACAATGAGCAGCTCTTC | CASTPTGGSYNEQLF
TRBJ2-2 | few | TRBV19 | TRBD2 | TGTGCCAGTAGCCCCCAAGCGGGATGGTACACCGGGGAGCTGTTTTTT | CASSPQAGWYTGELFF
TRBJ1-2 | . | TRBV19 | TRBD1 | TGTGCCAGTAGTATAAGGTACCGGGGGACAGCCCGGGACTATGGCTACACCTTC | CASSIRYRGTARDYGYTF
TRBJ2-7 | . | TRBV10-3 | TRBD1 | TGTGCCATCAATCCAGGGGGCTCTTACGAGCAGTACTTC | CAINPGGSYEQYF
TRBJ1-3 | . | TRBV20-1 | TRBD1 | TGCAGTGCTAGCAACAGGGGAACGGGAAACACCATATATTTT | CSASNRGTGNTIYF
TRBJ1-1 | many | TRBV9 | . | TGTGCCAGCTCGGGGGATATGAACACTGAAGCTTTCTTT | CASSGDMNTEAFF
TRBJ2-7 | once | TRBV4-1 | TRBD2 | TGCGCCAGCAGCCAAGTATTAACTAGCGGGAGAATCTCCTACGAGCAGTACTTC | CASSQVLTSGRISYEQYF
TRBJ1-1 | . | TRBV6-6 | . | TGTGCCAGCAGTTACCGAGACGGCACAGAAGCTTTCTTT | CASSYRDGTEAFF
TRBJ1-1 | few | TRBV7-8 | . | TGTGCCACCACCCTGGAAAGCGGGTGGGGGACTTTCTTT | CATTLESGWGTFF
TRBJ1-3 | . | TRBV12-3/TRBV12-4 | . | TGTGCCAGCAGTTCGAGGGACTCCCCCTCTGGAAACACCATATATTTT | CASSSRDSPSGNTIYF
TRBJ2-1 | few | TRBV29-1 | . | TGCAGCGTTGAAGTGACGGGGGGCCTCGTCGACAATGAGCAGTTCTTC | CSVEVTGGLVDNEQFF
TRBJ2-3 | . | TRBV6-2/TRBV6-3 | TRBD2 | TGTGCCAGCAGTTACGGACTAGAGGCAGATACGCAGTATTTT | CASSYGLEADTQYF
TRBJ2-7 | few | TRBV20-1 | . | TGCAGTGCTAGTGTCCCGGAAGGACGGGGTTGGGAGCAGTACTTC | CSASVPEGRGWEQYF
TRBJ2-3 | . | TRBV30 | . | TGTGCCTGGAAAAAAGGGAGGAAGACGTCAGATACGCAGTATTTT | CAWKKGRKTSDTQYF
TRBJ2-4 | few | TRBV24-1 | . | TGTGCCACCAGTGAAGGAGGCATTCAGTACTTC | CATSEGGIQYF
TRBJ2-3 | . | TRBV30 | TRBD2 | TGTGCCTGGAGGCGCCGGTCGCCCGGGGGGACAGATACGCAGTATTTT | CAWRRRSPGGTDTQYF
TRBJ2-5 | . | TRBV5-1 | TRBD2 | TGCGCCAGCAATCGTGGGGAGGGAGAGACCCAGTACTTC | CASNRGEGETQYF
TRBJ2-1 | . | TRBV12-3/TRBV12-4 | TRBD1 | TGTGCCAGCACCCGACAGGGTAACTACAATGAGCAGTTCTTC | CASTRQGNYNEQFF
TRBJ2-7 | many | TRBV5-1 | . | TGCGCCAGCAGCTTCCCGGGTGCCTACGAGCAGTACTTC | CASSFPGAYEQYF
TRBJ2-3 | few | TRBV6-5 | TRBD2 | TGTGCCAGCAGTTACGAGGCTAGCGGAAGCACAGATACGCAGTATTTT | CASSYEASGSTDTQYF
TRBJ2-5 | . | TRBV7-9 | . | TGTGCCAGCAGCTTTGCAGAACAAGAGACCCAGTACTTC | CASSFAEQETQYF
TRBJ2-5 | . | TRBV4-3 | . | TGCGCCAGCAGCCAAGCCCTAGCCTTAAGGGAAGAGACCCAGTACTTC | CASSQALALREETQYF
TRBJ2-2 | . | TRBV27 | . | TGTGCCAGCAGTTTAAGGAGGCAGGGGCCCGGGGAGCTGTTTTTT | CASSLRRQGPGELFF
TRBJ2-5 | . | TRBV24-1 | TRBD2 | TGTGCCACCAGTGATCGGGTAGCGGGAGGGAAGGAGACCCAGTACTTC | CATSDRVAGGKETQYF
TRBJ2-2 | . | TRBV14 | . | TGTGCCAGCAGCCAAGTGGTCCGAAACACCGGGGAGCTGTTTTTT | CASSQVVRNTGELFF